This T cell receptor (beta chain) was found in a study of cytomegalovirus exposure and HLA in healthy donors. Germline values: CDR1 MNHEY, CDR2 SVGAGI. V was pared by 9 bases and J by 5 bases, with 12 bases of the junction left unmatched. The CDR3 has 14 amino acids. About this clone itself: Its target is unknown.

PCR employed 60 Vbeta and 13 Jbeta primers. Method: immunoSEQ multiplex PCR; TCRdb's copy keeps in-frame clones and lacks some. The data show about 180,000 clones, about 80% seen once. Findings and limits, study-wide: In a later analysis, TCR beta V- and J-gene trimming showed a link to a missense DCLRE1C variant. A later analysis linked 15,000 to 20,000 TCR beta sequences to HLA alleles at 0.05 false discovery rate.

Sequenced material: PBMCs. This clonotype was obtained from a woman aged 60 to 75 in good health and CMV-seropositive. This chain connects TRBV6-5 to TRBJ1-1; 7 nucleotides align to TRBD1. DNA of the CDR3: TGTGCCAGTACCCCGGGACAGAGACCAACTGAAGCTTTCTTT. It encodes CASTPGQRPTEAFF.